This is a list of T cell receptor beta chains from one sample in a study of spatial heterogeneity in lung cancer. From the 5' RACE reads, TCRdb called clonotypes with MiXCR, one entry per CDR3 protein. The table includes approximately 110,000 distinct CDR3 sequences, roughly 10% detected once. Sequencing used PBMCs, obtained at follow-up. These receptors were obtained from a female donor with early-stage non-small cell lung cancer. Both conserved end residues are part of each CDR3. A D gene is named only where the DNA matches it firmly. Size is stated for part of the rows, as once, few or many counts, or as a class when the clone is expanded.

TGTGCCAGCAACCCACTAGCCTATCTTGGCAATGAGCAGTTCTTC | CASNPLAYLGNEQFF | few | TRBJ2-1 | TRBV11-2 | -
TGTGCCAGCAGTTCACAGGGATCTCAGCCCCAGCATTTT | CASSSQGSQPQHF | - | TRBJ1-5 | TRBV6-5 | -
TGTGCCAGCAGTTACTCGATTGTGGGGACTTATAATTCACCCCTCCACTTT | CASSYSIVGTYNSPLHF | - | TRBJ1-6 | TRBV6-5 | -
TGCGCCAGCCAAACCAGGGTTGGTTTAAACACTGAAGCTTTCTTT | CASQTRVGLNTEAFF | - | TRBJ1-1 | TRBV5-1 | -
TGTGCCAGCAGCGAAACAGGGCGCTCTGGAAACACCATATATTTT | CASSETGRSGNTIYF | - | TRBJ1-3 | TRBV27 | -
TGTGCTAGTGGTTCGGGTCAGCCGACCAAGGAGACCCAGTACTTC | CASGSGQPTKETQYF | - | TRBJ2-5 | TRBV12-5 | -
TGTGCCAGCAGCTTAATGACAGGGCGCAATCAGCCCCAGCATTTT | CASSLMTGRNQPQHF | few | TRBJ1-5 | TRBV7-2 | TRBD1
TGCAGCGTAGTGGACAATCTTAAAAACACCGGGGAGCTGTTTTTT | CSVVDNLKNTGELFF | few | TRBJ2-2 | TRBV29-1 | -
TGTGCCAGCAGCTTTGGACCACAAGAGACCTACGAGCAGTACTTC | CASSFGPQETYEQYF | few | TRBJ2-7 | TRBV5-5 | -
TGTGCCAGCAGCAAAGACAGGAATGGGACAGGACTTTACGAGCAGTACTTC | CASSKDRNGTGLYEQYF | many | TRBJ2-7 | TRBV21-1 | -
TGCAGTGCTAGTTTATCCGACGGGGGGGCGGATACGCAGTATTTT | CSASLSDGGADTQYF | few | TRBJ2-3 | TRBV20-1 | TRBD2
TGTGCCAGCAGTGACCGGATCCCACAGTTCTTC | CASSDRIPQFF | - | TRBJ2-1 | TRBV6-2/TRBV6-3 | -
TGTGCCAGCAGCTTAGACCAGGGAGAGACCCAGTACTTC | CASSLDQGETQYF | few | TRBJ2-5 | TRBV7-2 | -
TGTGCCAGCAGATCTGACAGGGGTTACACTGAAGCTTTCTTT | CASRSDRGYTEAFF | many | TRBJ1-1 | TRBV6-5 | TRBD1
TGCAGCGCCGAGGTAGCGGGAGAGGTAACCTACGAGCAGTACTTC | CSAEVAGEVTYEQYF | - | TRBJ2-7 | TRBV29-1 | TRBD2
TGCGCCAGCAGCCTAGCGGGAGGAAACTCCGAGCAGTACTTC | CASSLAGGNSEQYF | - | TRBJ2-7 | TRBV5-1 | TRBD2
TGTGCCAGCAGCCAAGTTTTCCCCGACGGTGAGCAGTTCTTC | CASSQVFPDGEQFF | many | TRBJ2-1 | TRBV3-1 | -
TGTGCCAGCACCGTGGCCGGGACTAGCGGGAGAGATACGCAGTATTTT | CASTVAGTSGRDTQYF | many | TRBJ2-3 | TRBV7-9 | TRBD2
TGTGCCAGCAGTGCCCGGGGAACCTTCACCGGGGAGCTGTTTTTT | CASSARGTFTGELFF | - | TRBJ2-2 | TRBV6-1 | -
TGTGCCAGCAGTGAAGGGACAGACATCTATGGCTACACCTTC | CASSEGTDIYGYTF | few | TRBJ1-2 | TRBV25-1 | TRBD1
TGCAGTGCTAGAGATCCTGGAGGGACTACACAAGAGACCCAGTACTTC | CSARDPGGTTQETQYF | - | TRBJ2-5 | TRBV20-1 | TRBD2
TGCAGCGTTATGACAGTCATTGGGAGCACTGAAGCTTTCTTT | CSVMTVIGSTEAFF | - | TRBJ1-1 | TRBV29-1 | -
TGTGCCAGCAGCTTGGGCTCTAGTTTGTCCTACGAGCAGTACTTC | CASSLGSSLSYEQYF | few | TRBJ2-7 | TRBV5-4 | -
TGTGCCAGCAGCCTCGCTGGGGCAGGCTTGGCCGGGGAGCTGTTTTTT | CASSLAGAGLAGELFF | many | TRBJ2-2 | TRBV13 | -
TGCGCCAGCAGCCCAGGACTAGCGGGAGTAGGAGAGACCCAGTACTTC | CASSPGLAGVGETQYF | many | TRBJ2-5 | TRBV5-1 | TRBD2
TGCAGCGTGCCCTCGTGGCAGGGTGAAAATGAGCAGTTCTTC | CSVPSWQGENEQFF | many | TRBJ2-1 | TRBV29-1 | -
TGTGCCAGCAGCCAAGATTATATAGGACATGCGGGAAACACCATATATTTT | CASSQDYIGHAGNTIYF | many | TRBJ1-3 | TRBV3-1 | -
TGTGCCAGCAGCGTGCGGGAGGGTCTGACAGATACGCAGTATTTT | CASSVREGLTDTQYF | - | TRBJ2-3 | TRBV9 | TRBD2
TGTGCCAGCAGTCCCGGGATCGCGGGGGAGACCCAGTACTTC | CASSPGIAGETQYF | many | TRBJ2-5 | TRBV12-3/TRBV12-4 | -
TGCGCCAGCAGCTGGGCTGGACAGCCCCAAGAGACCCAGTACTTC | CASSWAGQPQETQYF | few | TRBJ2-5 | TRBV5-1 | -
TGTGCCAGCAGCCCTGGGGGGGGCCTCACAGATACGCAGTATTTT | CASSPGGGLTDTQYF | - | TRBJ2-3 | TRBV7-8 | -
TGTGCCAGCAGCTCCCCGTCGACAGGCCAAGAGACCCAGTACTTC | CASSSPSTGQETQYF | many | TRBJ2-5 | TRBV11-2 | -
TGCGCCAGCAGCTTATCCGGGACCCTAGAAGAGACCCAGTACTTC | CASSLSGTLEETQYF | - | TRBJ2-5 | TRBV5-1 | -
TGTGCCAGTAGGAATATTTACACTGGACCCCTCTATAGCAATCAGCCCCAGCATTTT | CASRNIYTGPLYSNQPQHF | many | TRBJ1-5 | TRBV19 | -
TGTGCCAGCAGTGGCCAGGCCTCCTACGAGCAGTACTTC | CASSGQASYEQYF | - | TRBJ2-7 | TRBV7-9 | -
TGCAGCGTTATCCCCAATCGGGAGACCCAGTACTTC | CSVIPNRETQYF | - | TRBJ2-5 | TRBV29-1 | -
TGCGCCAGCAGCCCTAGCCGCGACACTGAAGCTTTCTTT | CASSPSRDTEAFF | many | TRBJ1-1 | TRBV4-3 | -
TGTGCCAGTAGTGGGGGACAGGGGGTCTCCTACAATGAGCAGTTCTTC | CASSGGQGVSYNEQFF | few | TRBJ2-1 | TRBV19 | TRBD1
TGTGCCAGCTACTTCTATCAGCCCCAGCATTTT | CASYFYQPQHF | many | TRBJ1-5 | TRBV4-2 | -
TGTGCCAGCAGCAAACGAACCGTAGGGACAACACGTAATGAAGCTTTCTTT | CASSKRTVGTTRNEAFF | many | TRBJ1-1 | TRBV21-1 | -
TGTGCCAGCAGCCAAGACAACTCTGGCTACACCTTC | CASSQDNSGYTF | - | TRBJ1-2 | TRBV3-1 | -
TGTGCCAGCAGCCAACAGGACAGTAATCAGCCCCAGCATTTT | CASSQQDSNQPQHF | few | TRBJ1-5 | TRBV3-1 | -
TGTGCCAGCAGTCGTCCCATGAACACTGAAGCTTTCTTT | CASSRPMNTEAFF | - | TRBJ1-1 | TRBV28 | -
TGTGCCAGCAGCCAAGGACCCCGTAATGAAAAACTGTTTTTT | CASSQGPRNEKLFF | - | TRBJ1-4 | TRBV3-1 | -